This note documents a single T cell receptor beta chain sequence. The source of the sample is a study of blood T cell repertoires in COVID-19. At the level of the study: Samples representing acute and convalescent COVID-19 were sourced from the United States, Italy and Spain. PBMCs, B-cell-depleted T cells, or T cells provided the cDNA or gDNA that made up the material.

This CDR3 region has 11 residues. V lost 2 bases and J lost 10, with 3 bases in between. Germline loops: CDR1 MNHNS, CDR2 SASEGT. In the authors' workflow: Nucleated cell counts were estimated from reference gene primer amplification. Profiled with immunoSEQ multiplex PCR; TCRdb holds only in-frame clones, not every one. V and J calls plus clone size are reproduced from that table; the DNA served to infer D and trimming. The profile covers over 150,000 clones, with roughly four fifths appearing a single time and approximately 7% taken by the ten largest. Input material: peripheral blood. The gene calls are TRBV6-1 and TRBJ1-6; D uncertain. This receptor was identified in a human donor in a cohort sampled during active COVID-19. The CDR3 loop reads CASSESSPLHF. CDR3 sequence (DNA): TGTGCCAGCAGTGAATCATCACCCCTCCACTTT.